The present T cell receptor (beta chain) was sequenced within a study of T cells in Graves' hyperthyroidism and ophthalmopathy. General observations from the study: Ophthalmopathy, which appeared later, was predicted by the model a median 6.5 months before onset.

The CDR3 consists of 13 residues. Germline CDR1 reads DFQATT; CDR2 reads SNEGSKA (reference sequence). Trimming removed 3 bases at V and 4 bases at J, with 12 bases between. This clonotype occurred a few times. The antigen remains unidentified. Reasons for excluding patients were uncontrolled infection, other autoimmune disease, pregnancy or lactation. Diagnosis relied on clinical symptoms, serum thyroxine and TRAb, thyroid ultrasound and orbital computed tomography. RNA transcripts served as the template for amplifying TCR beta CDR3 regions. When the TCR CDR3 underwent first-round RT-PCR, the HTBI primer set was used. TCRdb analysed the multiplex PCR reads with MiXCR anew, one entry per CDR3 protein. The top ten hold roughly an eighth of the sample, which has around 420,000 distinct CDR3 sequences, about 15% seen once.

The clonotype comes from a woman under 30 with Graves' hyperthyroidism. The material sequenced was blood. The rearrangement links TRBV20-1 to TRBJ2-5; D possibly corresponds to TRBD2 (6 bases). The CDR3 region is CSASVPAGETQYF. The CDR3 nucleotides are TGCAGTGCTAGTGTCCCAGCGGGAGAGACCCAGTACTTC.